This T cell receptor (beta chain) was profiled in a study of T cell repertoires in ileal Crohn's disease. Data came from immunoSEQ multiplex PCR; TCRdb stores just in-frame clones and leaves some out. The sample holds fewer than 13,000 clones, around 72% seen once. The CDR3 covers 13 residues. J was trimmed by 7 bases and V by 4 bases; bases with no gene match: 4. Germline V lookup: CDR1 SNHLY, CDR2 FYNNEI. Time point given: neoterminal ileum biopsy at postoperative endoscopy, about 6 months after surgery. This sequence originates from an adult with Crohn's disease. Sequences were obtained from ileal tissue. The genes are TRBV2 and TRBJ1-1; 9 nucleotides align to TRBD1. DNA for the CDR3: TGTGCCAGCAGTGTACAGGGGGCCAATGAAGCTTTCTTT. Its protein product is CASSVQGANEAFF.